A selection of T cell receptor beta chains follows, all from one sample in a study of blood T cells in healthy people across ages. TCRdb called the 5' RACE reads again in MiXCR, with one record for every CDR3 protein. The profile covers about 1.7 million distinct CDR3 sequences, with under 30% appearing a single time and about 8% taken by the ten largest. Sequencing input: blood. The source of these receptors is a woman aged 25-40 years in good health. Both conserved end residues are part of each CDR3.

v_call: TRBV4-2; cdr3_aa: CASSPGREAGGDGDTQYF
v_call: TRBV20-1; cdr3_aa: CSAGDSRGLVETQYF
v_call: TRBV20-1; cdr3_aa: CSASGGYASSPLHF
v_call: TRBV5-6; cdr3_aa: CASSSLGTGANETLFF
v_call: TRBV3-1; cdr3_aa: CASSQVAETQYF
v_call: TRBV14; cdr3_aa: CASSSTPGGKTDTQYF
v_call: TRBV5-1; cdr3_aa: CASSSDDANTEAFF
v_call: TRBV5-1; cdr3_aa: CASSFRGPVEGGYTF
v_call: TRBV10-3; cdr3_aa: CAISVSGTIAEAFF
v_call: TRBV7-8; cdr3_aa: CASSSRGEGGYTF